The 6 T cell receptor beta chains below were found in one sample sequenced in a study of graft-versus-host responses after intestinal transplantation. The assay was immunoSEQ multiplex PCR, and TCRdb's table has in-frame clones only and misses some. The sample lists tens of thousands of clones, about 90% occurring once. The material was PBMCs, obtained 26 days after transplant. These receptors were obtained from a human patient who received an intestinal transplant, so some T cells may come from the graft donor.

The CDR3 DNA reads TGTGCCAGCACGGAGGTGGCAGATACGCAGTATTTT. Its translation: CASTEVADTQYF. The V call is TRBV2, the J call TRBJ2-3, with D possibly matching TRBD2 (5 bases). The CDR3 is made up of 12 amino acids. Trimming cost V 7 bases and J 4 bases, with 9 bases left between them. Germline V gene sequence: CDR1 SNHLY, CDR2 FYNNEI. Full variable domain (missing parts from reference TRBV2 and TRBJ2-3): EPEVTQTPSHQVTQMGQEVILRCVPISNHLYFYWYRQILGQKVEFLVSFYNNEISEKSEIFDDQFSVERPDGSNFTLKIRSTKLEDSAMYFCASTEVADTQYFGPGTRLTVL.

This rearrangement joins TRBV5-1 to TRBJ1-1; D is unclear. Trimming took 0 bases from V and 5 from J, leaving 14 bases between them. In germline, CDR1 is SGHRS, CDR2 YFSETQ. The CDR3 consists of 15 residues. The CDR3 DNA follows: TGCGCCAGCAGCTTGGATTTGAGGGAAGGGACTGAAGCTTTCTTT. This sequence encodes CASSLDLREGTEAFF.

Of note for this clone: One end of the junction is discordant with germline, which a read error may explain. This chain connects TRBV7-7 to TRBJ1-4, with TRBD1 identical over 7 bases. Germline CDR1 and CDR2: SSHAT and FNYEAQ (reference sequence). This CDR3 comprises 15 residues. The CDR3 DNA is TGTGCTAGCAGCCGCAACAGGGGACCTAATGAAAAACTGTTTTTT. This encodes CASSRNRGPNEKLFF.

The chain recombines TRBV27 with TRBJ2-5, with a weak D call TRBD1 (7 bases). V shed 1 base and J shed 5 bases, with 11 bases lying between them. Per the germline V gene, CDR1 is MNHEY and CDR2 is SMNVEV (reference sequence). This CDR3 spans 14 amino acids. The CDR3 sequence: CASSLWSGGETQYF. The CDR3 DNA reads as TGTGCCAGCAGTTTATGGTCAGGGGGGGAGACCCAGTACTTC.

V and J are TRBV28 and TRBJ2-3, with D unresolved. The V and J ends lost 8 bases and 6 bases respectively, with 12 bases between them. The CDR3 sequence is 12 residues long. From germline, CDR1 is MDHEN and CDR2 SYDVKM. The DNA of the CDR3 is TGTGCCAGCGGTCGAACTGCTGATACGCAGTATTTT. This sequence encodes CASGRTADTQYF.

The chain links TRBV7-6 to TRBJ1-3; no reliable D call. The germline V gene has CDR1 SGHVS and CDR2 FNYEAQ. Trimming took 3 bases from V and 0 from J, leaving 12 bases between them. This CDR3 has 16 amino acids. In DNA form, the CDR3 reads TGTGCCAGCAGCTTCCCTGGACTTCTCTCTGGAAACACCATATATTTT. Protein: CASSFPGLLSGNTIYF.